The 24 T cell receptor beta chains below were found in one sample sequenced in a study of beta chain features in type 1 diabetes. Study-level points and caveats: In all four CD4+ subsets, TCRB CDR3 length was significantly, moderately reduced in type 1 diabetes.

What was sequenced were expressed TCRB transcripts, since all of the isolated RNA had been reverse transcribed. Only in-frame clones appear in the TCRdb table, and some are missing; sequencing was by immunoSEQ multiplex PCR. The sample shows roughly 700,000 clones, around 15% of them seen only once. These receptors have no known antigen. Input material: naive CD4+ T cells from blood. The receptors stem from a man aged 18-30 years with type 1 diabetes.

The chain has TRBV28 and TRBJ2-5; 10 bases agree with TRBD1. There are 17 residues in the CDR3. Germline loops: CDR1 MDHEN, CDR2 SYDVKM. Trimming removed 4 bases from V and 7 bases from J; junction bases left unmatched: 15. The CDR3 is CASSSPGQGPPRVTQYF. Here the CDR3 DNA reads TGTGCCAGCAGTTCCCCGGGACAGGGGCCCCCCAGGGTGACCCAGTACTTC.

This clone has only a few counts. This chain joins TRBV5-1 and TRBJ1-2, with TRBD1 identical over 7 bases. Germline-derived CDR1 and CDR2 are SGHRS and YFSETQ. V shed 4 bases and J 8 bases; nucleotides not matched to a gene: 8. CDR3 length equals 13 residues. The DNA of the CDR3 is TGCGCCAGCAGCGCAACAGGGGTGAGCGGCTACACCTTC. This sequence encodes CASSATGVSGYTF.

This clone turned up a few times. The J gene is TRBJ2-5, the V gene TRBV5-1; D is undetermined. Trimming removed 1 base from V and 3 bases from J, with 13 bases in between. The CDR3 totals 15 residues. CDR1 SGHRS and CDR2 YFSETQ come from the germline V gene. CDR3 amino acids: CASSLSSRSEETQYF. DNA of the CDR3: TGCGCCAGCAGCTTGTCGAGCAGAAGTGAAGAGACCCAGTACTTC.

A few counts support this clone. V is TRBV15 and J is TRBJ1-1; TRBD1 might be the D (5 bases). Per the germline V gene, CDR1 is LNHNV and CDR2 is YYDKDF (reference sequence). The CDR3 has 15 amino acids. V lost 6 bases and J lost 6, with 20 bases in between. The CDR3 is CATRLTPTAQAEAFF. CDR3 DNA sequence: TGTGCCACCAGGCTAACCCCGACAGCTCAAGCTGAAGCTTTCTTT. The full variable domain, with the rest looked up from reference TRBV15 and TRBJ1-1, is DAMVIQNPRYQVTQFGKPVTLSCSQTLNHNVMYWYQQKSSQAPKLLFHYYDKDFNNEADTPDNFQSRRPNTSFCFLDIRSPGLGDTAMYLCATRLTPTAQAEAFFGQGTRLTVV.

The chain couples TRBV4-3 to TRBJ2-6; the D is unclear. V lost 1 base and J 2 bases, leaving 9 bases between the germline ends. Germline assignment: CDR1 LGHNA and CDR2 YSLEER. This CDR3 spans 16 amino acids. CDR3 protein: CASSQVLSPGANVLTF. Here the CDR3 DNA reads TGCGCCAGCAGCCAAGTCCTATCCCCTGGGGCCAACGTCCTGACTTTC.

This clone was counted only a few times. The rearrangement joins TRBV7-9 to TRBJ2-5; possible D gene TRBD1, 5 bases. V lost 0 bases and J 5 bases, leaving 10 bases between the germline ends. Germline CDR1 reads SEHNR; CDR2 reads FQNEAQ (reference sequence). The length of the CDR3 is 14 residues. The CDR3 loop is CASSLALPGETQYF. DNA for the CDR3: TGTGCCAGCAGCTTAGCGCTCCCAGGGGAGACCCAGTACTTC. Drawing the rest from reference TRBV7-9 and TRBJ2-5, the complete variable domain is DTGVSQNPRHKITKRGQNVTFRCDPISEHNRLYWYRQTLGQGPEFLTYFQNEAQLEKSRLLSDRFSAERPKGSFSTLEIQRTEQGDSAMYLCASSLALPGETQYFGPGTRLLVL.

This rearrangement joins TRBV29-1 to TRBJ2-7, with TRBD1 as a possible D gene (6 bases). This CDR3 has 11 residues. Germline loops: CDR1 SQVTM, CDR2 ANQGSEA. The V and J ends lost 6 bases and 5 bases respectively, with 11 bases between them. The CDR3 region has the DNA TGCAGCGTCACAGGGAACCACGAGCAGTACTTC. Translation: CSVTGNHEQYF.

V and J are TRBV7-2 and TRBJ2-5; D is ambiguous. Trimming stripped 5 bases from V and 4 bases from J, with 11 bases between. This CDR3 contains 13 residues. Germline lookup yields CDR1 SGHTA and CDR2 FQGNSA. The DNA of the CDR3 is TGTGCCAGCAGCGGCTCCTATGGAGAGACCCAGTACTTC. Protein sequence: CASSGSYGETQYF.

The rearrangement uses TRBV28 and TRBJ1-3, with 10 positions matching TRBD1. CDR1 and CDR2 from the germline V gene are MDHEN and SYDVKM. This CDR3 is built from 16 residues. The V and J ends lost 5 bases and 3 bases, in that order; junction bases with no gene match: 7. CDR3 sequence: CASSTTGTGDGNTIYF. CDR3 nucleotides: TGTGCCAGCAGTACAACCGGGACAGGGGATGGAAACACCATATATTTT. Full variable domain (outside the CDR3, taken from reference TRBV28 and TRBJ1-3): DVKVTQSSRYLVKRTGEKVFLECVQDMDHENMFWYRQDPGLGLRLIYFSYDVKMKEKGDIPEGYSVSREKKERFSLILESASTNQTSMYLCASSTTGTGDGNTIYFGEGSWLTVV.

V gene TRBV6-5 combines with J gene TRBJ2-5; the match to TRBD2 covers 8 bases. The germline gives CDR1 MNHEY, CDR2 SVGAGI. After removal of 3 bases from V and 6 bases from J, the junction contained 12 bases not matched to a gene. The CDR3 totals 16 residues. The CDR3 DNA reads as TGTGCCAGCAGTTATATCGCGGGGGGCTCCCCGCAGACCCAGTACTTC. Translating gives CASSYIAGGSPQTQYF.

In this sample, this clone turned up a few times. Other DNA sequences within the sample encode an identical CDR3. The chain joins TRBV9 to TRBJ2-1; TRBD2 agrees at 7 bases. Germline V gives CDR1 SGDLS, CDR2 YYNGEE. This CDR3 spans 15 amino acids. With 0 bases clipped from V and 4 bases from J, the junction kept 4 bases outside the gene matches. The CDR3 loop is CASSVGLAVYNEQFF. In nucleotides, the CDR3 is TGTGCCAGCAGCGTAGGGCTAGCGGTTTACAATGAGCAGTTCTTC.

This clone occurred a few times. The V and J genes are TRBV2 and TRBJ1-6, with TRBD1 matching over 7 bases. The CDR3 is made up of 15 amino acids. Germline CDR1 is SNHLY and CDR2 is FYNNEI. Trimming cost V 6 bases and J 6 bases; bases outside gene matches: 8. CDR3 sequence: CASSQTGLGNSPLHF. For the CDR3, the DNA is TGTGCCAGCAGCCAGACAGGGTTGGGTAATTCACCCCTCCACTTT. Full variable domain (outside the CDR3, taken from reference TRBV2 and TRBJ1-6): EPEVTQTPSHQVTQMGQEVILRCVPISNHLYFYWYRQILGQKVEFLVSFYNNEISEKSEIFDDQFSVERPDGSNFTLKIRSTKLEDSAMYFCASSQTGLGNSPLHFGNGTRLTVT.

The gene calls are TRBV7-9 and TRBJ2-1, with 7 bases identical to TRBD2. The CDR3 covers 14 residues. The trim removed 1 base at V and 6 bases at J, leaving 3 bases unmatched. CDR1 is SEHNR, CDR2 FQNEAQ, per germline (reference sequence). The chain's CDR3 is CASSLGDYVNEQFF. For the CDR3, the DNA is TGTGCCAGCAGCTTAGGGGACTATGTCAATGAGCAGTTCTTC.

This clone was seen only a few times. The chain has TRBV5-6 and TRBJ2-5, with 10 bases matching TRBD1. This CDR3 region has 16 residues. Germline CDR1 SGHDT, CDR2 YYEEEE. The V segment lost 4 bases and the J segment 2 bases; nucleotides outside the gene matches: 8. CDR3 amino acids: CASSQDRGLGQETQYF. The CDR3 DNA reads as TGTGCCAGCAGCCAGGACAGGGGGTTAGGACAAGAGACCCAGTACTTC.

V gene TRBV19 combines with J gene TRBJ1-5, with TRBD1 as a possible D gene (5 bases). With 3 bases removed from V and 1 base from J, the gap between germline ends came to 10 bases. Germline loops: CDR1 LNHDA, CDR2 SQIVND (reference sequence). The CDR3 covers 15 residues. CDR3: CASSMRRDSNQPQHF. CDR3 bases: TGTGCCAGTAGTATGAGGAGGGACAGCAATCAGCCCCAGCATTTT.

CDR3 sequence: CASSLEVWDSGRANEQFF. DNA of the CDR3: TGCGCCAGCAGCTTGGAGGTGTGGGACTCGGGAAGGGCCAATGAGCAGTTCTTC. V is TRBV5-1 and J is TRBJ2-1; TRBD2 is a possible D gene (6 bases). The V and J ends lost 0 bases and 6 bases respectively, with 22 bases between them. The CDR3 contains 18 residues. From germline, CDR1 is SGHRS and CDR2 YFSETQ.

This rearrangement joins TRBV14 to TRBJ2-5; D gene ambiguous. CDR3 size: 16 residues. V shed 1 base and J shed 0 bases, with 12 bases lying between them. CDR1 is SGHDN, CDR2 FVKESK, per germline. CDR3 sequence reads: CASSQAQFRDQETQYF. The CDR3 DNA follows: TGTGCCAGCAGCCAAGCCCAATTCCGGGACCAAGAGACCCAGTACTTC.

This rearrangement joins TRBV19 to TRBJ1-2, with D tentatively TRBD1 (5 bases). V dropped 8 bases and J dropped 1 base, with 14 bases sitting between them. Germline lookup yields CDR1 LNHDA and CDR2 SQIVND (reference sequence). The CDR3 contains 14 residues. Written as DNA, the CDR3 is TGTGCCAGTCGCATGGGACGGGTTAACTATGGCTACACCTTC. This codes for CASRMGRVNYGYTF.

The DNA of the CDR3 is TGTGCCAGCAGCTCTATGGGGGAGCTGTTTTTT. Translation: CASSSMGELFF. The V and J genes are TRBV7-2 and TRBJ2-2; no firm D call. Trimming removed 4 bases at V and 8 bases at J, with 5 bases between. CDR3 length: 11 amino acids. CDR1 and CDR2 (germline): SGHTA, FQGNSA.

There are a few counts of this clone. The V gene is TRBV28, the J gene TRBJ2-7; 9 bases match TRBD2. The germline V gene has CDR1 MDHEN and CDR2 SYDVKM. With V trimmed by 8 bases and J by 2 bases, 7 bases remained unmatched. The CDR3 extends over 14 amino acids. The chain's CDR3 is CASSKRGATYEQYF. The CDR3 DNA reads as TGTGCCAGCTCGAAGCGGGGGGCGACCTACGAGCAGTACTTC.

This chain connects TRBV28 to TRBJ1-1, with D perhaps TRBD1 (5 bases). CDR1 and CDR2 (germline): MDHEN, SYDVKM. The CDR3 spans 14 residues. V lost 2 bases to trimming and J lost 4 bases, with 11 bases between them. Here the CDR3 reads CASSLTGRITEAFF. Here the CDR3 DNA reads TGTGCCAGCAGTTTAACGGGGCGCATCACTGAAGCTTTCTTT. The full variable domain, completed using reference TRBV28 and TRBJ1-1, is DVKVTQSSRYLVKRTGEKVFLECVQDMDHENMFWYRQDPGLGLRLIYFSYDVKMKEKGDIPEGYSVSREKKERFSLILESASTNQTSMYLCASSLTGRITEAFFGQGTRLTVV.

The chain uses TRBV7-9 and TRBJ1-2; D gene ambiguous. Germline CDR1 is SEHNR and CDR2 is FQNEAQ (reference sequence). V was pared by 2 bases and J by 4 bases, with 17 bases between. The CDR3 is made up of 16 amino acids. The CDR3: CASSLRYSNGGYGYTF. The CDR3, as DNA: TGTGCCAGCAGCTTACGCTACAGTAACGGTGGCTATGGCTACACCTTC. Together with reference TRBV7-9 and TRBJ1-2, the CDR3 gives the full variable domain: DTGVSQNPRHKITKRGQNVTFRCDPISEHNRLYWYRQTLGQGPEFLTYFQNEAQLEKSRLLSDRFSAERPKGSFSTLEIQRTEQGDSAMYLCASSLRYSNGGYGYTFGSGTRLTVV.

The chain recombines TRBV27 with TRBJ2-7; the match to TRBD2 covers 15 bases. CDR3 length equals 15 residues. After removal of 4 bases from V and 4 bases from J, the junction contained 2 bases not matched to a gene. Germline V gives CDR1 MNHEY, CDR2 SMNVEV (reference sequence). DNA of the CDR3: TGTGCCAGCAGTTGGACTAGCGGGGGGGCTTACGAGCAGTACTTC. Translation gives CASSWTSGGAYEQYF.

V gene TRBV30 combines with J gene TRBJ1-6; 7 nucleotides match TRBD1. Germline assignment: CDR1 GTSNPN and CDR2 SVGIG (reference sequence). The CDR3 spans 15 residues. V gave up 4 bases and J gave up 4 bases; unmatched junction bases: 7. The CDR3 DNA reads TGTGCCTGGAAGGGGGGGACAGTTTATAATTCACCCCTCCACTTT. It encodes CAWKGGTVYNSPLHF.